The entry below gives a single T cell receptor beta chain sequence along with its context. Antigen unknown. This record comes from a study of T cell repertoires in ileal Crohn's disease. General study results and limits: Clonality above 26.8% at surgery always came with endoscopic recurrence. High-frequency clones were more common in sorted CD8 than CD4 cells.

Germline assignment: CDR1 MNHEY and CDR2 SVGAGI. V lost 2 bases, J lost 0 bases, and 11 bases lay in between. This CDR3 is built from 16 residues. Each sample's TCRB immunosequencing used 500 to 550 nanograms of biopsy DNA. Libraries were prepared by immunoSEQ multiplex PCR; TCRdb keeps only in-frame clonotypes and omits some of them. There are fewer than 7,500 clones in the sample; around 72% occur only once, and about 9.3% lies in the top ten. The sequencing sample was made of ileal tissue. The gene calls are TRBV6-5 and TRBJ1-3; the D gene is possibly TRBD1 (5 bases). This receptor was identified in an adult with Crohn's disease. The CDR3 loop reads CASSYGAPNSGNTIYF. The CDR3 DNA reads TGTGCCAGCAGTTACGGGGCCCCTAACTCTGGAAACACCATATATTTT.